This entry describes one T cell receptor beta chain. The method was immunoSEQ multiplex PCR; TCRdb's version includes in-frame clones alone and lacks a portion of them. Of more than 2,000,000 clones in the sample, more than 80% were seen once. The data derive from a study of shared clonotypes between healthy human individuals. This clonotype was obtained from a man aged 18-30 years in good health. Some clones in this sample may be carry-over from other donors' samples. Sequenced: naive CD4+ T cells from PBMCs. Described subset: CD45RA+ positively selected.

The DNA of the CDR3 is TGTGCCAGCAGTTCCGGAGGTGTGGAGAGTGGTGAAAAACTGTTTTTT. Amino acid sequence: CASSSGGVESGEKLFF. The genes are TRBV28 and TRBJ1-4; D not resolved. The CDR3 spans 16 residues. Germline values: CDR1 MDHEN, CDR2 SYDVKM. The V and J ends lost 4 bases and 7 bases respectively, with 19 bases between them. Complete variable domain (other parts from reference TRBV28 and TRBJ1-4): DVKVTQSSRYLVKRTGEKVFLECVQDMDHENMFWYRQDPGLGLRLIYFSYDVKMKEKGDIPEGYSVSREKKERFSLILESASTNQTSMYLCASSSGGVESGEKLFFGSGTQLSVL.